This T cell receptor (beta chain) was sequenced during a study of cytomegalovirus exposure and HLA in healthy donors. Trimming cost V 1 base and J 8 bases; bases outside gene matches: 9. Germline CDR1 reads MNHNS; CDR2 reads SASEGT. The CDR3 is made up of 16 amino acids. Points from the study as a whole: In a later analysis, common viral pathogens appeared linked to several of the most significant clusters. The classifier reportedly diagnosed cytomegalovirus status with high sensitivity and specificity. In a later analysis, TCR association rates varied by HLA locus: DRB1 most, HLA-C fewest. Cytomegalovirus-associated status was assigned to fewer than 200 TCR beta chains.

13 Jbeta primers and 60 Vbeta primers were used for the PCR. Only in-frame clones appear in the TCRdb table, and some are missing; sequencing was by immunoSEQ multiplex PCR. The sample has 150,000 to 200,000 clones, roughly four fifths seen once. About this clone itself: Its antigen remains unidentified.

The sequence derives from a woman in her 40s in good health and CMV-seronegative. The chain carries TRBV6-1 and TRBJ1-2, with 11 nucleotides matching TRBD1. The specimen was PBMCs. CDR3 amino acids: CASSEGWTGGSGGYTF. The CDR3 bases are TGTGCCAGCAGTGAAGGGTGGACAGGGGGCTCGGGCGGCTACACCTTC.